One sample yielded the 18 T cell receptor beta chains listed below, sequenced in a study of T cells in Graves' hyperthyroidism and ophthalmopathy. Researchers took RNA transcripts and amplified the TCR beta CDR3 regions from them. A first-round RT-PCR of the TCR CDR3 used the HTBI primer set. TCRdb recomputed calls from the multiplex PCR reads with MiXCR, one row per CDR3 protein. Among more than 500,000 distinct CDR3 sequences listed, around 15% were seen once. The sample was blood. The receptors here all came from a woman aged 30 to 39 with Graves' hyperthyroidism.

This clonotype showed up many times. The CDR3 sequence is CASTQRSGARSPLHF. As DNA, the CDR3 is TGTGCCAGCACCCAAAGGTCGGGGGCGCGATCACCCCTCCACTTT. The gene calls are TRBV6-1 and TRBJ1-6, with D tentatively TRBD1 (6 bases). CDR3 length: 15 amino acids. Per the germline V gene, CDR1 is MNHNS and CDR2 is SASEGT. V was cut by 7 bases and J by 10 bases, with 20 bases left in between.

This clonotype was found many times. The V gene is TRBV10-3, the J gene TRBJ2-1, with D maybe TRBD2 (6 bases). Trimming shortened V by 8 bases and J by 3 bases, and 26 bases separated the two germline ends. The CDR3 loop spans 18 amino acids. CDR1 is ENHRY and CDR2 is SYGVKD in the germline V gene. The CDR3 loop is CAIGTLGRGGIVYNEQFF. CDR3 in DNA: TGTGCCATCGGGACCCTCGGAAGGGGCGGGATCGTCTACAATGAGCAGTTCTTC.

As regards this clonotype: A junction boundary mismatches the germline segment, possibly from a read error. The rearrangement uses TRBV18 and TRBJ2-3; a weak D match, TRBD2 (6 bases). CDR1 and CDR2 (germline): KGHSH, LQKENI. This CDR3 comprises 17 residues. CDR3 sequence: CASSLTAAQGGTDTQCF. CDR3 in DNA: TGTGCCAGCTCACTGACCGCCGCCCAGGGAGGCACAGATACGCAGTGTTTT.

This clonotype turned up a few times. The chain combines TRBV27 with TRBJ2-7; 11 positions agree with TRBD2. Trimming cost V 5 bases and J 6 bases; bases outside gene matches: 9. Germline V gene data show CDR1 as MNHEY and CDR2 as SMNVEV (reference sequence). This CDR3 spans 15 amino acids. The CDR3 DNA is TGTGCCAGCAGTCGATCTAGCGGGAGGCTCCCCGAGCAGTACTTC. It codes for CASSRSSGRLPEQYF.

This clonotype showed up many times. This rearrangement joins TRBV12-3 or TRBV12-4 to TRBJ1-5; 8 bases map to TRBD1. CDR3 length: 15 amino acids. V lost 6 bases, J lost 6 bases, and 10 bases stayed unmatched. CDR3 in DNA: TGTGCCAGCAGCTCCCCGGCAGGGGGCCTTCAGCCCCAGCATTTT. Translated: CASSSPAGGLQPQHF.

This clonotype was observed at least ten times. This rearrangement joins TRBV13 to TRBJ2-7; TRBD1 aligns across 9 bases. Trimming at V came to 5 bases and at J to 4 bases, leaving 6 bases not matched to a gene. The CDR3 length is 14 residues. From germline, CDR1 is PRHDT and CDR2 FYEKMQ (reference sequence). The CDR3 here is CASSRGQGVYEQYF. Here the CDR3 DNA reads TGTGCCAGCAGCCGGGGACAGGGAGTATACGAGCAGTACTTC.

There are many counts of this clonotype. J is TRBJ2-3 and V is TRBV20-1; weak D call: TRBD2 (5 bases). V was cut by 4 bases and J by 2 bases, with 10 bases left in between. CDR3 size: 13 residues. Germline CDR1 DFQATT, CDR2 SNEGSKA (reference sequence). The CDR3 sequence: CSATLEDTDTQYF. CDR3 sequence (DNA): TGCAGTGCTACACTAGAGGACACAGATACGCAGTATTTT.

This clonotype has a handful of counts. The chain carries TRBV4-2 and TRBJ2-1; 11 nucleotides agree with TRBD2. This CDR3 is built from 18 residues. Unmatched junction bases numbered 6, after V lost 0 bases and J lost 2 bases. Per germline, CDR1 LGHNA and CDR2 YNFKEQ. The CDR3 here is CASSQDPSGRRAYNEQFF. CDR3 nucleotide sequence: TGTGCCAGCAGCCAAGACCCTAGCGGGAGGAGGGCCTACAATGAGCAGTTCTTC.

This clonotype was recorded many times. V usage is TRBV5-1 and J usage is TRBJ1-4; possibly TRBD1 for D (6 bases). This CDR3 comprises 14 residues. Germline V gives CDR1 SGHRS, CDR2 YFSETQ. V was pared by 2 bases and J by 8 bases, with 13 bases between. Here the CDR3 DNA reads TGCGCCAGCAGCTTCGGGGCAGGGGTCGAAAAACTGTTTTTT. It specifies CASSFGAGVEKLFF.

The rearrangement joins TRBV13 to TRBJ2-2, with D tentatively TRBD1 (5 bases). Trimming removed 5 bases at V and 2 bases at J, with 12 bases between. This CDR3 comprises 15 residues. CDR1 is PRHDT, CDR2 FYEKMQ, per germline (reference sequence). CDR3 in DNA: TGTGCCAGCAGCCCCGACAGAGATAACACCGGGGAGCTGTTTTTT. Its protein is CASSPDRDNTGELFF. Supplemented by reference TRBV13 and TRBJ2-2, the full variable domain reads AAGVIQSPRHLIKEKRETATLKCYPIPRHDTVYWYQQGPGQDPQFLISFYEKMQSDKGSIPDRFSAQQFSDYHSELNMSSLELGDSALYFCASSPDRDNTGELFFGEGSRLTVL.

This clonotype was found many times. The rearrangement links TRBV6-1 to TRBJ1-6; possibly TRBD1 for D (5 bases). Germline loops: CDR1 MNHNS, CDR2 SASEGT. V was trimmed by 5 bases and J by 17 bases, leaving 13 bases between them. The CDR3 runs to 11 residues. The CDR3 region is CASSYQGTVHF. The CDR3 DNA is TGTGCCAGCAGTTACCAGGGTACCGTCCACTTT.

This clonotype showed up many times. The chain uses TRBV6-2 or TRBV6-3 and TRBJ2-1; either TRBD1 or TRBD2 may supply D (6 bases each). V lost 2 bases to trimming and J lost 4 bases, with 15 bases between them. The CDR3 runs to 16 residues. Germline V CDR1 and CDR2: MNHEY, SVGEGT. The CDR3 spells CASSYRVGGRYNEQFF. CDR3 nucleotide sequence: TGTGCCAGCAGTTACCGGGTAGGGGGGCGATACAATGAGCAGTTCTTC.

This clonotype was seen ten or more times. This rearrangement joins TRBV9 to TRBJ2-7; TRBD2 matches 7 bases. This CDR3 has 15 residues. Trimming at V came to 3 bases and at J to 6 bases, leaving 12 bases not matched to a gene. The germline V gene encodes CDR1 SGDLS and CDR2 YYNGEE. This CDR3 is CASSARLASVSEQYF. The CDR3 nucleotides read TGTGCCAGCAGCGCCCGACTAGCTTCGGTTAGCGAGCAGTACTTC.

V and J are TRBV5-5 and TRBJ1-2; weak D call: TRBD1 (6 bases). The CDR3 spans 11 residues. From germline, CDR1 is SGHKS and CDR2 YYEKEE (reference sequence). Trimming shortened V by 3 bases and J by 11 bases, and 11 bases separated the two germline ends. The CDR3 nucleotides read TGTGCCAGCAGCTCACAGGGTCTATACACCTTC. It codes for CASSSQGLYTF.

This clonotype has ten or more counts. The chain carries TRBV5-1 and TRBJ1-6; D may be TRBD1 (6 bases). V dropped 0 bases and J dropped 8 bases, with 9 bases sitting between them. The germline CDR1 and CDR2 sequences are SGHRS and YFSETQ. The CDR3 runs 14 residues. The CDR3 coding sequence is TGCGCCAGCAGCTTGGGACAGGACTATTCACCCCTCCACTTT. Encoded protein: CASSLGQDYSPLHF.

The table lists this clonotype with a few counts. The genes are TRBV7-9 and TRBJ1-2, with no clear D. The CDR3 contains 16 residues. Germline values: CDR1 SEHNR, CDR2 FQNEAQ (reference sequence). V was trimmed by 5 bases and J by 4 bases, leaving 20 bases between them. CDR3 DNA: TGTGCCAGCAGCGGGATGATGACCGGGTACCCCTATGGCTACACCTTC. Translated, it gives CASSGMMTGYPYGYTF. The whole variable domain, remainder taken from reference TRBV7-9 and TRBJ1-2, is DTGVSQNPRHKITKRGQNVTFRCDPISEHNRLYWYRQTLGQGPEFLTYFQNEAQLEKSRLLSDRFSAERPKGSFSTLEIQRTEQGDSAMYLCASSGMMTGYPYGYTFGSGTRLTVV.

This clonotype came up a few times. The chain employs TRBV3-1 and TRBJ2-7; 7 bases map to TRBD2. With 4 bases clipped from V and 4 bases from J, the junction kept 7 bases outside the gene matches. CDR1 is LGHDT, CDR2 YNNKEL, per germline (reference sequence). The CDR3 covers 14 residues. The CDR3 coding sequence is TGTGCCAGCAGCCCGCGGGAGAGAGGGTACGAGCAGTACTTC. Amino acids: CASSPRERGYEQYF.

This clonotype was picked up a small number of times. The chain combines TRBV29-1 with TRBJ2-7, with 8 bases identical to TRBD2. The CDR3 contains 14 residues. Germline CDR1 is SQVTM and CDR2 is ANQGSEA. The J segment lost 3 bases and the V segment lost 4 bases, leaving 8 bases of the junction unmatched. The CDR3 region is CSVATSGPRYEQYF. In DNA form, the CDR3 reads TGCAGCGTTGCTACTAGCGGACCACGCTACGAGCAGTACTTC.